This T cell receptor (beta chain) was sequenced in a study of cytomegalovirus exposure and HLA in healthy donors. Points from the study as a whole: Common viral pathogens seemed to be connected with several of the most significant clusters, according to a later analysis. Later analysis identified 15,000 to 20,000 TCR beta sequences associated with HLA alleles, using a false discovery rate threshold of 0.05.

The germline CDR1 and CDR2 sequences are ENHRY and SYGVKD. V was shortened by 6 bases and J by 10 bases, with 12 bases between the two germline ends. The CDR3 is 11 amino acids. With respect to this clone: Its antigen is unknown.

The PCR ran on 60 Vbeta and 13 Jbeta primers. The protocol was immunoSEQ multiplex PCR, while the TCRdb copy is restricted to in-frame clones and leaves out a portion. The table records 120,000 or so clones, around four fifths of them present only once. The rearrangement joins TRBV10-3 to TRBJ1-1; D may be TRBD1 (5 bases). The specimen was PBMCs. This TCR was sampled from a man younger than 35 in good health and CMV-seropositive. The DNA for the CDR3 is TGTGCCATCAGCCAGGGATTCATAGCTTTCTTT. It encodes CAISQGFIAFF.